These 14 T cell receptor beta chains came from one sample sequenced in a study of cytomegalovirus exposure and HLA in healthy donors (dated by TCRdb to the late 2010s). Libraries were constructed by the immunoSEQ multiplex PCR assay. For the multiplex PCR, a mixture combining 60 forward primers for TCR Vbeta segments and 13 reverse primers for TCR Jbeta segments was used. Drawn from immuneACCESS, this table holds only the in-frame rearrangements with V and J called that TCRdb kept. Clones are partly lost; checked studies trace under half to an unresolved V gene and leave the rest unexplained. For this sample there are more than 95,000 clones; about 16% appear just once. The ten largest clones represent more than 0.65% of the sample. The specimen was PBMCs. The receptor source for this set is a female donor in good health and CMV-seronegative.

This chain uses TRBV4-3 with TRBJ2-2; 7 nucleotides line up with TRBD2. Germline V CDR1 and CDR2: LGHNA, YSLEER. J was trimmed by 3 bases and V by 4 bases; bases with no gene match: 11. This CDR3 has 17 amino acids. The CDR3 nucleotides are TGCGCCAGCAGCCCAAGGCCATGGGGGGGGGACACCGGGGAGCTGTTTTTT. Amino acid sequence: CASSPRPWGGDTGELFF.

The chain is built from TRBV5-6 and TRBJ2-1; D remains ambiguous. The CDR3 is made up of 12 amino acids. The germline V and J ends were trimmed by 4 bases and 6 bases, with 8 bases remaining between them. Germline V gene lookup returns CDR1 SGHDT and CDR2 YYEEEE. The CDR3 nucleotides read TGTGCCAGCAGCCCCAGGTTCAATGAGCAGTTCTTC. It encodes CASSPRFNEQFF.

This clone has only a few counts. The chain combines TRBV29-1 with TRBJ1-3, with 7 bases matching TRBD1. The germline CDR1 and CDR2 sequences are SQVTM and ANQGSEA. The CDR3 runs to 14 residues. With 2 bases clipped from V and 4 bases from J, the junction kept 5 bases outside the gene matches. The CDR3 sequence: CSVEKGAGGNTIYF. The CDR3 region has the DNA TGCAGCGTTGAAAAGGGGGCGGGAGGAAACACCATATATTTT.

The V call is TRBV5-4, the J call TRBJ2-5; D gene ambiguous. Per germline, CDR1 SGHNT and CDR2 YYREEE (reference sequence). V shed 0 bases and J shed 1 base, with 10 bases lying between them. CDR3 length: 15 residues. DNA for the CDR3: TGTGCCAGCAGCTTGGTTGGTGGCAGCCAAGAGACCCAGTACTTC. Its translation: CASSLVGGSQETQYF.

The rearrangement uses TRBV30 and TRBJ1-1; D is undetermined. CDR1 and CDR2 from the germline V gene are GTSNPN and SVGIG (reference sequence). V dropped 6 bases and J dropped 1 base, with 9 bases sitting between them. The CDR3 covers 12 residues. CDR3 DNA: TGTGCCTGCGAGAGGGAGAACACTGAAGCTTTCTTT. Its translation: CACERENTEAFF. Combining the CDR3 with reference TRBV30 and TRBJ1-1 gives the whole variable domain SQTIHQWPATLVQPVGSPLSLECTVEGTSNPNLYWYRQAAGRGLQLLFYSVGIGQISSEVPQNLSASRPQDRQFILSSKKLLLSDSGFYLCACERENTEAFFGQGTRLTVV.

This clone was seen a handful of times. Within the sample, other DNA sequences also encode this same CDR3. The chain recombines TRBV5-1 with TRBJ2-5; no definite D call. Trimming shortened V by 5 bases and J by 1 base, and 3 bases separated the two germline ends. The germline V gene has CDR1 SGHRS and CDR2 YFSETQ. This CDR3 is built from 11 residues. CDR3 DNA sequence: TGCGCCAGCAGTCTCCAAGAGACCCAGTACTTC. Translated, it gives CASSLQETQYF.

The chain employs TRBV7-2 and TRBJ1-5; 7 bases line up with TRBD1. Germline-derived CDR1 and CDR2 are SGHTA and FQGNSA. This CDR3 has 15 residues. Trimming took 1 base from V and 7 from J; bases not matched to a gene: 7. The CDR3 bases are TGTGCCAGCAGCTTAGGACAGGGCTTTACCCAGCCCCAGCATTTT. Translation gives CASSLGQGFTQPQHF.

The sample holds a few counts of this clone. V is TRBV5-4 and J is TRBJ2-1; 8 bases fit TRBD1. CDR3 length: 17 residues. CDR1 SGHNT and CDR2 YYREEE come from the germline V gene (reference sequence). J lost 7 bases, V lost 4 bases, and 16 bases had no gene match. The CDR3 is CASSHSAGGNRMNEQFF. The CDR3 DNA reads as TGTGCCAGCAGCCATTCCGCAGGGGGCAATCGGATGAATGAGCAGTTCTTC.

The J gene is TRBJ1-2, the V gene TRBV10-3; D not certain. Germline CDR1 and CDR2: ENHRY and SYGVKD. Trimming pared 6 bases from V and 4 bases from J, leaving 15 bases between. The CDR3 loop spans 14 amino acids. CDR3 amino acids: CAIRGELYLYGYTF. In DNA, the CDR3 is TGTGCCATCAGAGGAGAGTTATACCTCTATGGCTACACCTTC.

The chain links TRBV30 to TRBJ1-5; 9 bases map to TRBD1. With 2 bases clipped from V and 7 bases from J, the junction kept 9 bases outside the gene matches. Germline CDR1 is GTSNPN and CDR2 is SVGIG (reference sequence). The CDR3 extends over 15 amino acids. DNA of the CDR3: TGTGCCTGGAGTTCCCCCGGGACAGGGAGGCAGCCCCAGCATTTT. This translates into CAWSSPGTGRQPQHF.

Here the CDR3 reads CASSVAGGTTDTQYF. CDR3 DNA sequence: TGTGCCAGCAGCGTAGCCGGGGGTACCACAGATACGCAGTATTTT. The rearrangement joins TRBV9 to TRBJ2-3; perhaps TRBD2 as D (6 bases). Germline CDR1 reads SGDLS; CDR2 reads YYNGEE. The CDR3 is 15 residues long. V was cut by 0 bases and J by 2 bases, with 10 bases left in between.

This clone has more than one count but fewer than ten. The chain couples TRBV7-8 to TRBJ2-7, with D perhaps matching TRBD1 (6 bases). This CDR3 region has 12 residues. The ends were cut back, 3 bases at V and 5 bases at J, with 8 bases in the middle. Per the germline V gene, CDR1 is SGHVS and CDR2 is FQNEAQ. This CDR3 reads CASSFRGNEQYF. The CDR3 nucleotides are TGTGCCAGCAGCTTCAGGGGAAACGAGCAGTACTTC.

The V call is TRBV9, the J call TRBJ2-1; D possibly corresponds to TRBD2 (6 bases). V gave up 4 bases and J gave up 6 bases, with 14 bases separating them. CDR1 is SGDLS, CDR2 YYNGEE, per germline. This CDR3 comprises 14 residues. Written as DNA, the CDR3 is TGTGCCAGCAGCTTTCGACTAGTAGGCAATGAGCAGTTCTTC. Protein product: CASSFRLVGNEQFF. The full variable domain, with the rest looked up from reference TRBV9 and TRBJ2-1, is DSGVTQTPKHLITATGQRVTLRCSPRSGDLSVYWYQQSLDQGLQFLIQYYNGEERAKGNILERFSAQQFPDLHSELNLSSLELGDSALYFCASSFRLVGNEQFFGPGTRLTVL.

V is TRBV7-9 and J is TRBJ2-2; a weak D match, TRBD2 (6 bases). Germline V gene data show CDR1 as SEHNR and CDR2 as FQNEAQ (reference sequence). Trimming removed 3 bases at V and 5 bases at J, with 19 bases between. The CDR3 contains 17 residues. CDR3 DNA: TGTGCCAGCAGCTTCGGGGACTCACCCAGTAGGACCGGGGAGCTGTTTTTT. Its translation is CASSFGDSPSRTGELFF.